This TCR beta chain was sequenced during a study of cytomegalovirus exposure and HLA in healthy donors. About the research overall: In an earlier analysis, 95 million to 140 million unique TCR beta sequences were found from some 180 million T cells. Study observations and caveats: Most subjects had HLA-A and HLA-B alleles reportedly predicted accurately by TCR beta sequences.

CDR1 is KGHSH, CDR2 LQKENI, per germline. The CDR3 is 14 amino acids. Deletions cut 4 bases from V and 2 bases from J, with 11 bases between. This clone was detected a few times. Antigen: not known. 60 Vbeta and 13 Jbeta primers were used in PCR. The repertoire was sequenced with immunoSEQ multiplex PCR; TCRdb's copy has only in-frame clones and lacks some. Of around 120,000 clones listed, about 70% were seen once; the top ten hold approximately 3.8%. The V and J genes are TRBV18 and TRBJ2-5; D perhaps matches TRBD2 (5 bases). This receptor was identified in a middle-aged woman in good health and CMV-seronegative. The sequenced sample consisted of PBMCs. The CDR3 reads CASSRLASQETQYF. In DNA form, the CDR3 reads TGTGCCAGCTCACGGTTAGCGTCGCAAGAGACCCAGTACTTC.